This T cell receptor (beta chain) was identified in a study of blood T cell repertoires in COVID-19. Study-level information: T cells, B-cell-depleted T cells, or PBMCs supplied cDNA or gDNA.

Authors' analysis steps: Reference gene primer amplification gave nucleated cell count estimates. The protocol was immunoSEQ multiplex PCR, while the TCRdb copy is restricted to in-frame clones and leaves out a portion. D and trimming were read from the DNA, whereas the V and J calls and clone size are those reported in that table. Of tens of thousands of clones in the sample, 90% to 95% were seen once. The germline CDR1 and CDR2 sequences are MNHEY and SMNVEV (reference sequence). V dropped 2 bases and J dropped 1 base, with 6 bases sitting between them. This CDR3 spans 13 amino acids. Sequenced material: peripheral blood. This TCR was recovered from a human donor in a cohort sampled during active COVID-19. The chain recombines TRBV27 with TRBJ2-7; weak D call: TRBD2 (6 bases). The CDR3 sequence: CASSLAGSYEQYF. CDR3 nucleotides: TGTGCCAGCAGTTTAGCGGGATCCTACGAGCAGTACTTC.